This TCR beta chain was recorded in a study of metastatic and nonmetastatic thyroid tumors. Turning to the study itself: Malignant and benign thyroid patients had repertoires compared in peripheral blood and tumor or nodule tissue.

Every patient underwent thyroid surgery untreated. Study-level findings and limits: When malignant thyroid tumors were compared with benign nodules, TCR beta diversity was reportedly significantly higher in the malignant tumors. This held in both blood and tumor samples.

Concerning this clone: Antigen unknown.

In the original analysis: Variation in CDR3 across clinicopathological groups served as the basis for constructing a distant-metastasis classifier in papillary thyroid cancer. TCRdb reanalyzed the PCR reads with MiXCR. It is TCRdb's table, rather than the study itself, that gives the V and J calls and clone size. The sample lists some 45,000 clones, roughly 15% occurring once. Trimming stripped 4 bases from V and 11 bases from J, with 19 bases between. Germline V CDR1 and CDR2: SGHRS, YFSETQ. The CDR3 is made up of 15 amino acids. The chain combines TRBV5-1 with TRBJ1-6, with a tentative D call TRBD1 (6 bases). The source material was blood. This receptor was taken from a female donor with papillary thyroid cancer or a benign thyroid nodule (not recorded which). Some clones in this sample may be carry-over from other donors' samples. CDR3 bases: TGCGCCAGCAGCGGCCCGGAAGGGGGTAGGGCACCCCTCCACTTT. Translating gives CASSGPEGGRAPLHF.